The 10 T cell receptor beta chains given below trace back to one sample, sequenced in a study of T cells after yellow fever vaccination. MiXCR was run by TCRdb on the 5' RACE reads, yielding one entry per CDR3 protein. The data hold about 29,000 distinct CDR3 sequences, with about 5% observed a single time. Sample: CD8+ T cells sorted from PBMCs, taken 10 days after the yellow fever booster vaccination. The receptor source for this set is a man aged 30 to 45 who received the YFV17D yellow fever vaccine.

The table lists this clonotype with a few counts. The CDR3: CASSYSKSRPYNEQFF. The CDR3 DNA sequence: TGTGCCAGCAGTTACTCTAAGTCCCGACCCTACAATGAGCAGTTCTTC. This rearrangement joins TRBV6-2 or TRBV6-3 to TRBJ2-1; D not certain. The V end was cut by 0 bases, the J end by 2 bases, with 11 bases between. Looked up from germline, CDR1 is MNHEY and CDR2 is SVGEGT. This CDR3 comprises 16 residues.

This clonotype was seen at least ten times. The chain combines TRBV5-1 with TRBJ2-1; the match to TRBD2 covers 14 bases. Germline V gene lookup returns CDR1 SGHRS and CDR2 YFSETQ. J gave up 7 bases and V 4 bases, and 10 bases lay outside the gene matches. This CDR3 region has 17 residues. CDR3 in amino acids: CASSAPTGTSGSNEQFF. The CDR3 DNA is TGCGCCAGCAGCGCCCCGACAGGGACTAGCGGGAGTAATGAGCAGTTCTTC.

This clonotype was seen at least ten times. J is TRBJ1-6 and V is TRBV6-5; tentatively, D is TRBD1 (5 bases). The CDR3 is 17 residues long. CDR1 is MNHEY, CDR2 SVGAGI, per germline. Trimming stripped 8 bases from V and 1 base from J, with 18 bases between. Here the CDR3 reads CASSSGRGWSYNSPLHF. CDR3 DNA: TGTGCCAGCTCCTCAGGGCGGGGTTGGTCCTATAATTCACCCCTCCACTTT.

The sample holds a few counts of this clonotype. The rearrangement uses TRBV27 and TRBJ1-1; no clear D. The CDR3 has 13 amino acids. CDR1 and CDR2 (germline): MNHEY, SMNVEV (reference sequence). V dropped 2 bases and J dropped 8 bases, with 12 bases sitting between them. CDR3 amino acids: CASSLGWGLEAFF. The DNA for the CDR3 is TGTGCCAGCAGTTTAGGTTGGGGTTTGGAAGCTTTCTTT.

This clonotype has a count of ten or more. The chain couples TRBV9 to TRBJ1-2; 7 bases are shared with TRBD1. From germline, CDR1 is SGDLS and CDR2 YYNGEE. The CDR3 spans 15 residues. V lost 0 bases and J lost 7; bases outside the gene matches: 9. The chain's CDR3 is CASSVGGDSITGYTF. The CDR3 DNA reads as TGTGCCAGCAGCGTAGGAGGGGACAGTATAACTGGCTACACCTTC.

This clonotype was counted at least ten times. V is TRBV30 and J is TRBJ2-3, with TRBD2 identical over 9 bases. The CDR3 length is 16 residues. The V and J ends lost 1 base and 2 bases, in that order; junction bases with no gene match: 7. Looked up from germline, CDR1 is GTSNPN and CDR2 is SVGIG (reference sequence). As DNA, the CDR3 is TGTGCCTGGAGTGAGGGAGCGGGAGGCTACACAGATACGCAGTATTTT. Its translation is CAWSEGAGGYTDTQYF.

This clonotype was counted ten times or more. V and J are TRBV2 and TRBJ2-3; 9 bases fit TRBD2. The CDR3 loop spans 15 amino acids. Germline CDR1 and CDR2: SNHLY and FYNNEI. Trimming at V came to 4 bases and at J to 0 bases, leaving 2 bases not matched to a gene. DNA of the CDR3: TGTGCCAGCAGTGTTCTAGCGGGAAGCACAGATACGCAGTATTTT. Amino acids: CASSVLAGSTDTQYF.

There are many counts of this clonotype. The chain combines TRBV10-2 with TRBJ2-5; TRBD1 matches at 11 bases. Looked up from germline, CDR1 is WSHSY and CDR2 is SAAADI. The CDR3 contains 15 residues. J gave up 2 bases and V 5 bases, and 4 bases lay outside the gene matches. The CDR3: CASSRDRGSQETQYF. The CDR3 DNA reads as TGCGCCAGCAGTAGGGACAGGGGGTCACAAGAGACCCAGTACTTC.

The sample holds many counts of this clonotype. The genes are TRBV5-1 and TRBJ2-1, with TRBD2 matching over 7 bases. Trimming cost V 0 bases and J 5 bases; bases outside gene matches: 8. CDR1 and CDR2 (germline): SGHRS, YFSETQ. The CDR3 sequence is 16 residues long. The CDR3: CASSLVPSSGNNEQFF. DNA of the CDR3: TGCGCCAGCAGCTTGGTACCGTCTAGCGGAAACAATGAGCAGTTCTTC.

This clonotype was found many times. The chain links TRBV19 to TRBJ2-6, with D hard to call. The V end lost 3 bases, the J end lost 2 bases, and 5 bases lay between the germline ends. The germline CDR1 and CDR2 sequences are LNHDA and SQIVND (reference sequence). The CDR3 sequence is 14 residues long. CDR3 residues: CASSILPGANVLTF. CDR3 DNA sequence: TGTGCCAGTAGTATCCTTCCTGGGGCCAACGTCCTGACTTTC.